This TCR beta chain emerged from a study of tumor-infiltrating lymphocytes in glioblastoma multiforme (dated by TCRdb to about 2017). For the wider study: To find out whether intratumoral genomic heterogeneity fosters TIL diversity, the study jointly investigated somatic mutations, TIL diversity and immune response activity.

The AllPrep DNA/RNA mini kit was used to purify genomic DNA and total RNA at the same time from each of the 10 or so tumor samples. Every RNA sample had an OD 260/280 ratio above 1.9 and an RNA integrity number above 6.5. What the study reported, not specific to this receptor: Because T cells carry unequal numbers of TCR transcripts, RNA-based TCR sequencing may distort clone frequencies. T cells were not sorted into functional subsets, which the authors noted as a future improvement. Generalizability is limited because the TCR and somatic mutation analysis included only one glioblastoma patient.

TCRB libraries were built from RNA via three nested multiplex PCR rounds using a modified ARM-PCR protocol with multiple V-beta primers and a C-beta primer. Starting from around 0.51 ug of total RNA, TCRB-specific cDNA was synthesized using ProtoScript II Reverse Transcriptase and a C-beta primer. The description of the TCRB libraries did not mention any unique molecular identifiers. The third PCR added barcodes and adapters over approximately 25 cycles with Deep VentR (exo-) polymerase, followed by gel purification of 250-500 bp bands. TCRB libraries were sequenced with 250 bp paired-end reads on an Illumina HiSeq 2500. In the paper's pipeline: Reads were cleaned with Trimmomatic, merged with FLASH, assigned V, D and J segments with MiGEC, and analyzed with VDJtools. Repertoire diversity was measured using the Shannon-Wiener diversity index, which was calculated with VDJtools. TCRdb handled the public reads itself, with Q25 trimming in fastp and clone calling in MiXCR, and kept productive beta chains. Each entry merges the rows of one CDR3 protein and shows their most common DNA and genes. The V and J calls here are based on TCRdb, not the publication. For this sample the table gives around 8,600 distinct CDR3 sequences, of which about 79% were detected only once. 70% to 80% of the sample belongs to the ten largest clones.

Details on this clonotype: Its antigen is still unknown. No much larger clonotype is one base removed from it; base qualities were not supplied.

V is shortened by 5 bases, J by 7 bases, and the region joining them spans 21 bases. The CDR3 starts with the cysteine, ends with the phenylalanine, and has 15 residues. Kept here is only the CDR3 DNA, which spans 45 bases and is read in frame from base 1. CDR1 and CDR2 are read off the germline V gene as SGHAT and FQNNGV. This sequence was found in a male donor with glioblastoma. This receptor chain uses TRBV11-2 and TRBJ2-7; perhaps TRBD1 is the D gene, with 8 bases matching. The sequenced sample was brain tumor tissue. CDR3 protein: CASSPNRQGREEQYF. The nucleotide sequence is given as TGTGCCAGCAGCCCTAATCGACAGGGGAGGGAAGAGCAGTACTTC.